What follows are 14 T cell receptor beta chains derived from one specimen sequenced in a study of blood T cells in healthy people across ages. Then a second PCR, running about 6 to 12 cycles, was carried out with a sample-barcoded 5' primer and a J-beta primer mix. Each CDR3 protein is one row after TCRdb ran MiXCR on the 5' RACE reads. The sample lists 800,000 to 950,000 distinct CDR3 sequences, 29% occurring once. The same sample was also studied in work on T cells of mothers and their children.

The sample taken for sequencing was blood. These receptors all stem from a woman between 40 and 55 years old in good health.

The chain is built from TRBV20-1 and TRBJ2-7, with a possible D match to TRBD2 (5 bases). The germline V and J ends were trimmed by 2 bases and 2 bases, with 10 bases remaining between them. CDR1 DFQATT and CDR2 SNEGSKA come from the germline V gene (reference sequence). This CDR3 has 13 amino acids. Written as DNA, the CDR3 is TGCAGTGCTAGACGGCCGGGAACCTACGAGCAGTACTTC. Its protein product is CSARRPGTYEQYF.

This chain uses TRBV20-1 with TRBJ1-2; 7 bases are a match to TRBD1. The CDR3 covers 14 residues. V shed 5 bases, J shed 0 bases, and the junction held 6 bases outside the gene matches. CDR1 DFQATT and CDR2 SNEGSKA come from the germline V gene (reference sequence). The CDR3 bases are TGCAGTGCTTTTACAGGGGTGACTAACTATGGCTACACCTTC. This gives the protein CSAFTGVTNYGYTF.

V gene TRBV9 combines with J gene TRBJ2-5; 8 bases map to TRBD1. CDR1 SGDLS and CDR2 YYNGEE come from the germline V gene. The CDR3 contains 16 residues. V lost 0 bases to trimming and J lost 4 bases; unmatched junction nucleotides: 8. CDR3 region: CASSVGPGQGGETQYF. CDR3 in DNA: TGTGCCAGCAGCGTAGGCCCCGGACAGGGAGGAGAGACCCAGTACTTC. Full variable domain (missing parts from reference TRBV9 and TRBJ2-5): DSGVTQTPKHLITATGQRVTLRCSPRSGDLSVYWYQQSLDQGLQFLIQYYNGEERAKGNILERFSAQQFPDLHSELNLSSLELGDSALYFCASSVGPGQGGETQYFGPGTRLLVL.

This clonotype has at least ten counts. V and J are TRBV27 and TRBJ2-7, with D possibly being TRBD1 (6 bases). The CDR3 consists of 15 residues. Germline V lookup: CDR1 MNHEY, CDR2 SMNVEV (reference sequence). Trimming shortened V by 5 bases and J by 0 bases, and 14 bases separated the two germline ends. The CDR3 region has the DNA TGTGCCAGCAGTGTGCAGGGGCTGAGCTCCTACGAGCAGTACTTC. Its protein is CASSVQGLSSYEQYF.

As for this clonotype: A much more abundant neighbour one base away suggests this may be a read error. This chain uses TRBV29-1 with TRBJ1-2; D is possibly TRBD1 (6 bases). The CDR3 totals 13 residues. CDR1 and CDR2 from the germline V gene are SQVTM and ANQGSEA. The CDR3 coding sequence is TGCAGCGCCACAGACAGGTTTAACTGTGGCTACACCTTC. It yields the protein CSATDRFNCGYTF.

The chain links TRBV7-2 to TRBJ1-2; D might be TRBD1 (6 bases). Trimming took 5 bases from V and 6 from J, leaving 16 bases between them. The V gene's germline CDR1 is SGHTA and CDR2 FQGNSA. The CDR3 loop spans 14 amino acids. The CDR3: CASSRGGAGHGYTF. In DNA form, the CDR3 reads TGTGCCAGCAGCCGCGGGGGGGCAGGACATGGCTACACCTTC.

There are many counts of this clonotype. This chain connects TRBV28 to TRBJ2-5, with 8 bases identical to TRBD2. This CDR3 comprises 15 residues. Looked up from germline, CDR1 is MDHEN and CDR2 is SYDVKM. The V and J ends lost 5 bases and 7 bases, in that order; junction bases with no gene match: 12. The CDR3 reads CASSPPGLDLGTQYF. The CDR3 DNA is TGTGCCAGCAGTCCGCCGGGACTAGATTTGGGGACCCAGTACTTC.

This clonotype was counted a few times. The chain joins TRBV13 to TRBJ2-3; D remains unclear. V lost 3 bases to trimming and J lost 4 bases, with 11 bases between them. Looked up from germline, CDR1 is PRHDT and CDR2 is FYEKMQ (reference sequence). This CDR3 region has 14 residues. CDR3: CASSFFRLSDTQYF. Written as DNA, the CDR3 is TGTGCCAGCAGCTTCTTTCGGCTGTCAGATACGCAGTATTTT.

The rearrangement links TRBV12-3 or TRBV12-4 to TRBJ1-1, with D unresolved. The CDR3 runs 11 residues. Trimming removed 6 bases from V and 9 bases from J, with 11 bases in between. CDR3 region: CASRRTAQAFF. DNA for the CDR3: TGTGCCAGCAGACGGACGGCCCAAGCTTTCTTT.

A note on this clonotype: A much larger clone sits a single nucleotide away, making a read error possible. The DNA is left out, because the CDR3 cannot be placed on it with certainty; the CDR3 is given as TCRdb lists it. V and J are TRBV29-1 and TRBJ2-3; TRBD2 is the table's D call and was not checked against the DNA. A total of 12 residues make up the CDR3, ends included. CDR1 SQVTM and CDR2 ANQGSEA come from the germline V gene. CDR3 in amino acids: CSVAEGTDTRYF.

This clonotype occurred a few times. V usage is TRBV9 and J usage is TRBJ1-2; a possible D gene is TRBD1 (5 bases). This CDR3 is built from 18 residues. Trimming pared 0 bases from V and 2 bases from J, leaving 20 bases between. Per the germline V gene, CDR1 is SGDLS and CDR2 is YYNGEE. The CDR3 region has the DNA TGTGCCAGCAGCGTAGGTTGGCGCCAGGGAGGTGTCAACTATGGCTACACCTTC. As protein: CASSVGWRQGGVNYGYTF.

V is TRBV7-2 and J is TRBJ1-1; possibly TRBD1 for D (6 bases). The CDR3 length is 16 residues. CDR1 and CDR2 (germline): SGHTA, FQGNSA. Trimming shortened V by 5 bases and J by 2 bases, and 18 bases separated the two germline ends. This chain's CDR3 is CASSPNNRVSNTEAFF. Here the CDR3 DNA reads TGTGCCAGCAGCCCGAATAACAGGGTCTCTAACACTGAAGCTTTCTTT.

As regards this clonotype: One end of the junction varies from germline; a read error may be responsible. The rearrangement links TRBV28 to TRBJ2-5; D is unclear. CDR1 and CDR2 (germline): MDHEN, SYDVKM. The CDR3 is 14 amino acids. CDR3 residues: CACSDNQARETQYF. The DNA of the CDR3 is TGTGCCTGCAGCGATAATCAAGCGAGGGAGACCCAGTACTTC.

With respect to this clonotype: Germline is not matched at one junction end, which may reflect a read error. This chain uses TRBV6-5 with TRBJ1-1; unclear D gene. Germline CDR1 and CDR2: MNHEY and SVGAGI. The CDR3 is 14 amino acids. The CDR3 protein is CTSSYGRDNTEAFF. As DNA, the CDR3 is TGTACCAGCAGTTATGGTAGGGATAACACTGAAGCTTTCTTT.